This is a list of T cell receptor beta chains from one sample in a study of technical replicates of blood from a handful of donors. Sequencing used immunoSEQ multiplex PCR; TCRdb keeps in-frame clones, though not all of them. The repertoire has tens of thousands of clones, about 90% of them found once; the top ten carry roughly 0.41%. What was sequenced was T cells isolated from PBMCs. These TCRs come from a human donor in good health. Both conserved end residues are part of each CDR3. Each record gives: CDR3 DNA, CDR3 protein, J gene, D gene, V gene, CDR3 length, clone size. A D gene is named only where the DNA matches it firmly. The size of a clone is reported for some rows only, either as once, few or many, or as a class for expanded clones.

TGTGCCAGCAGTTCGGGACAGGTCGCAGCTGAAGCTTTCTTT CASSSGQVAAEAFF TRBJ1-1 TRBD1 TRBV7-9 14 once
TGTGCCAGCAGACAAGACAGGGGATCGCTCTACGAGCAGTACTTC CASRQDRGSLYEQYF TRBJ2-7 TRBD1 TRBV27 15 -
TGTGCCAGCAGTCAAGCGGGGGCCTACAATGAGCAGTTCTTC CASSQAGAYNEQFF TRBJ2-1 TRBD2 TRBV25-1 14 -
TGTGCCAGCAGCGGGGGTACGGGACAAGTCGAAAAACTGTTTTTT CASSGGTGQVEKLFF TRBJ1-4 - TRBV5-4 15 -
TGCGCCAGCAGTGAGTCGAACGGGGGCTACACCTTC CASSESNGGYTF TRBJ1-2 - TRBV10-2 12 -
TGTGCCAGCAGAACCTCATCCGGGACAGCGAACACCGGGGAGCTGTTTTTT CASRTSSGTANTGELFF TRBJ2-2 TRBD1 TRBV28 17 few
TGTGCCAGCAGCTTGGGACAGCCCGTCCATGGCTACACCTTC CASSLGQPVHGYTF TRBJ1-2 TRBD1 TRBV13 14 -
TGTGCCAGCAGCCCCCGGACTAGCGGGAGTCCGTTGGGCGGGGAGCTGTTTTTT CASSPRTSGSPLGGELFF TRBJ2-2 TRBD2 TRBV4-2 18 -
TGTGCCAGCAGTTACTCAGGGAGGTCGAGGAATGGCTACACCTTC CASSYSGRSRNGYTF TRBJ1-2 - TRBV6-5 15 -
TGTGCCAGCGGGAGGCAGTCATATGAGCAGTTCTTC CASGRQSYEQFF TRBJ2-1 TRBD2 TRBV19 12 -
TGTGCCAGTAAGGAGAGCTCCTACAATGAGCAGTTCTTC CASKESSYNEQFF TRBJ2-1 - TRBV19 13 -
TGTGCCAGCAGCCAAGATCCTGTTCAGCCCCAGCATTTT CASSQDPVQPQHF TRBJ1-5 - TRBV4-2 13 -
TGTGCCAGCTCACCCCGTTCCCAAGACGGGGGGGCTAGCTCTGGAAACACCATATATTTT CASSPRSQDGGASSGNTIYF TRBJ1-3 - TRBV18 20 -
TGTGCCAGCAGCTCACAGAGCTCTGGGGCCAACGTCCTGACTTTC CASSSQSSGANVLTF TRBJ2-6 - TRBV5-6 15 once
TGTGCCAGCAGCTTGTGGACAGCGAACACCGGGGAGCTGTTTTTT CASSLWTANTGELFF TRBJ2-2 - TRBV5-6 15 few
TGTGCCAGCGGGCCTAGCGGGAACTACGAGCAGTACTTC CASGPSGNYEQYF TRBJ2-7 TRBD2 TRBV27 13 -
TGTGCCATCAGTGAAGTAGATTTCAACACTGAAGCTTTCTTT CAISEVDFNTEAFF TRBJ1-1 - TRBV10-3 14 few
TGCGCCAGCACTCAGGGGCAGTATAGCAATCAGCCCCAGCATTTT CASTQGQYSNQPQHF TRBJ1-5 - TRBV23-1 15 -
TGTGCCAGCACAACAGGGGGTTCCTACAATGAGCAGTTCTTC CASTTGGSYNEQFF TRBJ2-1 TRBD1 TRBV27 14 -
TGCGCCAGCAGCCAAGGAGGGAGAGCGGGCCACAATGAGCAGTTCTTC CASSQGGRAGHNEQFF TRBJ2-1 - TRBV4-1 16 -